The 13 T cell receptor beta chains in this list originate from one sample, sequenced in a study of blood T cells in healthy people across ages. A second about 6 to 11 cycle PCR used barcoded and J-beta primers. TCRdb itself ran the 5' RACE reads through MiXCR, one entry per CDR3 protein. The table lists 800,000 to 950,000 distinct CDR3 sequences, almost 30% of them singletons, with more than 8.5% in the top ten. This sample was also put to use in a study of T cells of mothers and their children.

Sequenced sample: blood. These receptors all come from a woman aged 40 to 50 in good health.

The chain couples TRBV20-1 to TRBJ1-2; D might be TRBD1 (6 bases). Germline V gives CDR1 DFQATT, CDR2 SNEGSKA (reference sequence). This CDR3 region has 14 residues. The V end lost 3 bases, the J end lost 6 bases, and 17 bases lay between the germline ends. The CDR3, as DNA: TGCAGTGCTAGTGCCCCCGGACAGTCCCATGGCTACACCTTC. Encoded protein: CSASAPGQSHGYTF.

Comment on this clonotype: One end of the junction is discordant with germline, which a read error may explain. The V call is TRBV5-4, the J call TRBJ2-4; 11 nucleotides align to TRBD1. This CDR3 has 16 amino acids. The germline V gene encodes CDR1 SGHNT and CDR2 YYREEE (reference sequence). Written as DNA, the CDR3 is TGTGCCAGCAGCTATGGGACAGGGGGGGCCAAAAGCATTCAGTACTTC. It specifies CASSYGTGGAKSIQYF.

This clonotype has just a few counts. The genes are TRBV18 and TRBJ1-1; maybe TRBD1 (6 bases). Trimming cost V 4 bases and J 1 base, with 10 bases left between them. CDR1 KGHSH and CDR2 LQKENI come from the germline V gene. The CDR3 totals 14 residues. The DNA for the CDR3 is TGTGCCAGCTCACGGGACAAGGGGAACACTGAAGCTTTCTTT. This translates into CASSRDKGNTEAFF.

This clonotype turned up a few times. A much larger clone lies one base from this, so it may be a read error. This chain connects TRBV6-6 to TRBJ1-2, with D hard to call. There are 11 residues in the CDR3. The germline V gene has CDR1 MNHNY and CDR2 SVGAGI (reference sequence). The CDR3 region has the DNA TGTACCAGCAGCGAGCTTTATGGCTACACCTTC. Translation: CTSSELYGYTF.

The V call is TRBV19, the J call TRBJ1-6; D remains unclear. The CDR3 consists of 14 residues. Trimming removed 3 bases at V and 8 bases at J, with 11 bases between. The V gene's germline CDR1 is LNHDA and CDR2 SQIVND (reference sequence). The CDR3: CASSIVSNDSPLHF. DNA of the CDR3: TGTGCCAGTAGTATTGTATCAAATGATTCACCCCTCCACTTT.

In its sample, this clonotype was seen a few times. This sequence joins TRBV12-3 or TRBV12-4 and TRBJ2-1, with 7 bases fitting TRBD1. V lost 6 bases to trimming and J lost 0 bases; unmatched junction nucleotides: 8. This CDR3 comprises 16 residues. For the CDR3, the DNA is TGTGCCAGCAGCCCGGACAGGACGAGCTCCTACAATGAGCAGTTCTTC. Protein sequence: CASSPDRTSSYNEQFF.

This clonotype was observed a handful of times. V usage is TRBV4-2 and J usage is TRBJ2-3; D perhaps matches TRBD2 (6 bases). This CDR3 is built from 18 residues. CDR1 and CDR2 (germline): LGHNA, YNFKEQ. Trimming took off 0 bases at V and 0 bases at J, with 16 bases between the two ends. CDR3 residues: CASSQDARGSGSTDTQYF. CDR3 nucleotide sequence: TGTGCCAGCAGCCAAGATGCAAGGGGTAGCGGAAGCACAGATACGCAGTATTTT.

The table lists this clonotype with many counts. This chain links TRBV20-1 with TRBJ2-7; D not certain. Germline assignment: CDR1 DFQATT and CDR2 SNEGSKA (reference sequence). This CDR3 region has 15 residues. V was pared by 0 bases and J by 0 bases, with 12 bases between. Written as DNA, the CDR3 is TGCAGTGCTAGAGATCTTAATAGCTTCTCCTACGAGCAGTACTTC. This encodes CSARDLNSFSYEQYF.

CDR3 nucleotides: TGTGCCAGCAGCGTCGCAGGGGGACCGGGGGGCTACACCTTC. This codes for CASSVAGGPGGYTF. V and J are TRBV7-9 and TRBJ1-2, with 7 bases fitting TRBD1. Germline CDR1 SEHNR, CDR2 FQNEAQ (reference sequence). Germline trimming cut 5 bases from V and 8 bases from J; bases unmatched to any gene: 11. This CDR3 comprises 14 residues.

V is TRBV7-2 and J is TRBJ2-3, with a possible D match to TRBD2 (7 bases). This CDR3 spans 17 amino acids. Germline V lookup: CDR1 SGHTA, CDR2 FQGNSA. Between the trimmed V and J ends, which lost 1 base and 0 bases, there was a span of 14 bases. CDR3 amino acids: CASSLGVGGLSTDTQYF. The CDR3 coding sequence is TGTGCCAGCAGCTTAGGCGTGGGGGGGCTCAGCACAGATACGCAGTATTTT.

J is TRBJ2-1 and V is TRBV7-6; 11 bases agree with TRBD2. Germline loops: CDR1 SGHVS, CDR2 FNYEAQ. The CDR3 loop spans 22 amino acids. The ends lost 8 bases at V and 4 bases at J; junction bases unmatched: 28. CDR3 sequence (DNA): TGTGCCAGCCGCAGACACAGACCTCAGACTAGCGGGGACCCTGGTTCGTACAATGAGCAGTTCTTC. Translating gives CASRRHRPQTSGDPGSYNEQFF.

This clonotype was picked up a small number of times. The chain is built from TRBV29-1 and TRBJ2-1; possibly TRBD1 for D (6 bases). V was cut by 7 bases and J by 8 bases, with 18 bases left in between. CDR1 is SQVTM, CDR2 ANQGSEA, per germline. The CDR3 sequence is 13 residues long. This CDR3 reads CSASFGGPHEQFF. In DNA, the CDR3 is TGCAGCGCCTCCTTTGGGGGCCCCCATGAGCAGTTCTTC.

About this clonotype itself: At one end the junction does not follow the germline gene, possibly because of a read error. J is TRBJ2-6 and V is TRBV2; D unresolved. The CDR3 has 15 amino acids. Germline loops: CDR1 SNHLY, CDR2 FYNNEI. The CDR3 loop is CANSEGGAGANVLTF. DNA of the CDR3: TGTGCCAACAGTGAAGGCGGCGCTGGGGCCAACGTCCTGACTTTC.